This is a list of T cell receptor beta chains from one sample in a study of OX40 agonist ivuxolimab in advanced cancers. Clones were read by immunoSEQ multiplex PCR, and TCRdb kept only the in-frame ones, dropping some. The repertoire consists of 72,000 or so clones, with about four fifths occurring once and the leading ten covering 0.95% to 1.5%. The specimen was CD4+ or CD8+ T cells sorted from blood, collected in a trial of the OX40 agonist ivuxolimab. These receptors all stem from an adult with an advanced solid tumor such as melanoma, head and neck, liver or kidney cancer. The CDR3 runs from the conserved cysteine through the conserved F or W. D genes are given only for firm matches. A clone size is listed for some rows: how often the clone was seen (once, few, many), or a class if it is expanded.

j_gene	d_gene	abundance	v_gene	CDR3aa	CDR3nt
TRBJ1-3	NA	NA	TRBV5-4	CASSLGGVRSGNTIYF	TGTGCCAGCAGCTTGGGGGGGGTCCGCTCTGGAAACACCATATATTTT
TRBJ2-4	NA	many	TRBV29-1	CSGGDLLNIQYF	TGCAGCGGGGGGGACTTATTAAACATTCAGTACTTC
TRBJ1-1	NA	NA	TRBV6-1	CASSFLMNTEAFF	TGTGCCAGCAGTTTTCTCATGAACACTGAAGCTTTCTTT
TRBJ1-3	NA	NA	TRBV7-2	CASSLPLGTGVGGTIYF	TGTGCCAGCAGCTTACCGCTCGGGACGGGTGTAGGGGGCACCATATATTTT
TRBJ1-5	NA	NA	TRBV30	CAWSAGSRQPQHF	TGTGCCTGGTCGGCGGGGTCCCGTCAGCCCCAGCATTTT
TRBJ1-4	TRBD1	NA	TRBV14	CASSQGRQGAEKLFF	TGTGCCAGCAGCCAAGGCCGACAGGGGGCTGAAAAACTGTTTTTT
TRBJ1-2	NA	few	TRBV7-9	CASSLVNRGSSDYGYTF	TGTGCCAGCAGCTTAGTTAATAGGGGATCGTCCGACTATGGCTACACCTTC
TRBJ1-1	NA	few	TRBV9	CASSVGVRGPNTEAFF	TGTGCCAGCAGCGTAGGAGTCAGGGGCCCGAACACTGAAGCTTTCTTT
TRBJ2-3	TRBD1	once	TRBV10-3	CAISESVGTGLSDTQYF	TGTGCCATCAGTGAGTCAGTGGGGACAGGGCTTTCAGATACGCAGTATTTT
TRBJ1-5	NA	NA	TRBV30	CAWSGSAGQPQHF	TGTGCCTGGAGTGGTTCAGCAGGGCAGCCCCAGCATTTT
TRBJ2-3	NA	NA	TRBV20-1	CSLKVADTQYF	TGCAGCCTTAAGGTGGCAGATACGCAGTATTTT
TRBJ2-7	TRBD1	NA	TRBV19	CASSIDRQGSYEQYF	TGTGCCAGTAGTATAGATAGACAGGGTTCCTACGAGCAGTACTTC
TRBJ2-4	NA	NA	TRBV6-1	CASRDLAPVGIQYF	TGTGCCAGCAGGGATCTGGCTCCCGTGGGCATTCAGTACTTC
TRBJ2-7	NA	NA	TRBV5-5	CASSLSSGGLRYEQYF	TGTGCCAGCAGCTTGTCGTCAGGCGGCTTACGGTACGAGCAGTACTTC
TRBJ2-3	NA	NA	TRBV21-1	CASSASGTPALF	TGTGCCAGCAGCGCCTCCGGGACCCCGGCACTGTTT
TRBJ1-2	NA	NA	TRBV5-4	CASSLDRRSSYGYTF	TGTGCCAGCAGCTTGGACAGGAGATCCAGCTATGGCTACACCTTC
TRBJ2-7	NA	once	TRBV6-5	CANLYEQYF	TGTGCCAACCTCTACGAGCAGTACTTC
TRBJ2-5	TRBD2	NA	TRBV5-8	CASSLGSGANQETQYF	TGTGCCAGCAGCTTGGGTAGCGGGGCTAACCAAGAGACCCAGTACTTC
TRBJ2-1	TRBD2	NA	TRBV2	CASRETSGGTNEQFF	TGTGCCAGCAGGGAAACTAGCGGGGGGACCAATGAGCAGTTCTTC
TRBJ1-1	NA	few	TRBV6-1	CASSESTAIEAFF	TGTGCCAGCAGTGAAAGTACGGCTATCGAAGCTTTCTTT
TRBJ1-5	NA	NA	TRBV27	CASRTFLRGNQPQHF	TGTGCCAGCAGGACCTTTTTGAGGGGAAATCAGCCCCAGCATTTT
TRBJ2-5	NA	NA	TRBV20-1	CSARQMAQYF	TGCAGTGCCAGACAAATGGCCCAGTACTTC
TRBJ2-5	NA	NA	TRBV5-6	CASSPPGRGGETQYF	TGTGCCAGCAGCCCCCCGGGCAGGGGGGGAGAGACCCAGTACTTC
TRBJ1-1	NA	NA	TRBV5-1	CASSSNTLSNTEAFF	TGCGCCAGCAGCTCCAATACCCTGTCGAACACTGAAGCTTTCTTT
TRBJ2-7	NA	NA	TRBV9	CASRVRPGLATFEQYF	TGTGCCAGCAGGGTCCGCCCCGGCCTAGCTACCTTCGAGCAGTACTTC
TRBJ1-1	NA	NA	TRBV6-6	CASSYPDRVTNTEAFF	TGTGCCAGCAGTTACCCGGACCGGGTTACGAACACTGAAGCTTTCTTT
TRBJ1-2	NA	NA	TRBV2	CASSDKVEGYGYTF	TGTGCCAGCAGTGATAAGGTTGAGGGGTATGGCTACACCTTC
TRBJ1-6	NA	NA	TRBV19	CASSIGGGYNSPLHF	TGTGCCAGTAGTATTGGAGGGGGCTATAATTCACCCCTCCACTTT
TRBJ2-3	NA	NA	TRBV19	CASRESGPRTDTQYF	TGTGCCAGTAGAGAATCCGGGCCTCGGACAGATACGCAGTATTTT
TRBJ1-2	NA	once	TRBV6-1	CASSHREGNYGYTF	TGTGCCAGCAGTCACAGGGAGGGGAACTATGGCTACACCTTC
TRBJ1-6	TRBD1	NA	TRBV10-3	CAISQETGDNSPLHF	TGTGCCATCAGCCAGGAAACAGGGGACAATTCACCCCTCCACTTT
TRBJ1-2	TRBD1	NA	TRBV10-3	CATRLEGRGRGGYTF	TGTGCCACCCGGCTCGAAGGCAGGGGGCGCGGTGGCTACACCTTC
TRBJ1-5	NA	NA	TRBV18	CASSPRGEVGQPQHF	TGTGCCAGCTCACCCCGGGGCGAGGTCGGTCAGCCCCAGCATTTT
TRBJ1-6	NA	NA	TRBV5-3	CARSLDGSSYNSPLHF	TGTGCCAGAAGCTTGGATGGGAGCTCCTATAATTCACCCCTCCACTTT
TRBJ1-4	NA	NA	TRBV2	CAAAGRQGNEKLFF	TGTGCCGCGGCAGGGCGGCAGGGGAATGAAAAACTGTTTTTT
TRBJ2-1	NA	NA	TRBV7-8	CASRPPGSSYNEQFF	TGTGCCAGCAGGCCCCCAGGGAGCTCCTACAATGAGCAGTTCTTC
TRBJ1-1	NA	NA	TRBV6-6	CASSYSNTGEAFF	TGTGCCAGCAGTTACTCGAATACCGGGGAAGCTTTCTTT
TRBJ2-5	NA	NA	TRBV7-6	CASSFRGVEETQYF	TGTGCCAGCAGCTTTAGGGGGGTTGAGGAGACCCAGTACTTC
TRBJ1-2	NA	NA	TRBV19	CASSRLGYGYTF	TGTGCCAGTAGTCGCTTAGGGTATGGCTACACCTTC
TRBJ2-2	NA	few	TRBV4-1	CASSQDTSNTGELFF	TGCGCCAGCAGCCAAGATACTTCTAACACCGGGGAGCTGTTTTTT
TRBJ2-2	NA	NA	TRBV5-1	CASSFNSANTGELFF	TGCGCCAGCAGCTTTAATTCTGCGAACACCGGGGAGCTGTTTTTT
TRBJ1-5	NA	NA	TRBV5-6	CASSLYGQLDQPQHF	TGTGCCAGCAGCTTGTATGGACAGTTAGATCAGCCCCAGCATTTT
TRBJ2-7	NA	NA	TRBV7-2	CASSLSRGAYEQYF	TGTGCCAGCAGCTTAAGCAGGGGGGCCTACGAGCAGTACTTC
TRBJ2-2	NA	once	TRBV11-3	CASSLAAVKNTGELFF	TGTGCCAGCAGCTTAGCCGCGGTGAAGAACACCGGGGAGCTGTTTTTT
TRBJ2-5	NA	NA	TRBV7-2	CASRVGQVETQYF	TGTGCCAGCAGAGTAGGGCAGGTAGAGACCCAGTACTTC
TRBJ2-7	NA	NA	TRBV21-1	CASTLWGLSYEQYF	TGTGCCAGCACCTTATGGGGGCTCTCCTACGAGCAGTACTTC
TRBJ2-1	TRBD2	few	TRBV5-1	CASSFRPGGSNEQFF	TGCGCCAGCAGCTTCCGTCCGGGGGGTTCGAATGAGCAGTTCTTC
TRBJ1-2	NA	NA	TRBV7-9	CASSPGARNGYTF	TGTGCCAGCAGCCCAGGGGCAAGAAATGGCTACACCTTC
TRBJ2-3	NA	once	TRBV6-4	CASSDGGVGTDTQYF	TGTGCCAGCAGTGACGGAGGGGTGGGCACAGATACGCAGTATTTT
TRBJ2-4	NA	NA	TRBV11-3	CASSLGEGFDKNIQYF	TGTGCCAGCAGCTTGGGCGAAGGATTTGACAAAAACATTCAGTACTTC
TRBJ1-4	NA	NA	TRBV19	CASNQIGDREKLFF	TGTGCCAGTAACCAGATAGGAGATCGGGAAAAACTGTTTTTT
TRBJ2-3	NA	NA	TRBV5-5	CASSLLLAADTQYF	TGTGCCAGCAGCTTGCTACTAGCCGCAGATACGCAGTATTTT
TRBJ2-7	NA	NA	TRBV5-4	CASSGPGLSSSYEQYF	TGTGCCAGCAGCGGGCCGGGACTGAGTAGCTCCTACGAGCAGTACTTC
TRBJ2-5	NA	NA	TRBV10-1	CASSVTGGEMVVGTQYF	TGCGCCAGCAGTGTTACAGGGGGGGAGATGGTAGTTGGGACCCAGTACTTC
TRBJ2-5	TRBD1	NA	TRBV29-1	CSVDQGRGETQYF	TGCAGCGTTGACCAAGGCAGGGGGGAGACCCAGTACTTC
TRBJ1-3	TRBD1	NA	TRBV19	CASSTGQGTGIYF	TGTGCCAGTAGCACCGGACAGGGGACCGGGATATATTTT
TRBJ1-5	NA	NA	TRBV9	CASSKGTQVDQPQHF	TGTGCCAGCAGCAAGGGGACGCAGGTCGATCAGCCCCAGCATTTT
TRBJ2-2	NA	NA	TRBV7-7	CASSLGAYTGELFF	TGTGCCAGCAGCTTAGGGGCCTATACCGGGGAGCTGTTTTTT
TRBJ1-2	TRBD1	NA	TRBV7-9	CASSLERGTVPNYGYTF	TGTGCCAGCAGCTTAGAAAGGGGGACAGTTCCTAACTATGGCTACACCTTC
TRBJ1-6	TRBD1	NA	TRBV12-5	CASSPGGGSPLHF	TGTGCTAGTTCTCCAGGGGGTGGGTCACCCCTCCACTTT